The sequence of this TCR beta chain was determined in a study of blood T cell repertoires in COVID-19. For the study at large: Acute-phase and convalescent COVID-19 samples originated in the United States, Italy and Spain. Nucleic acid was either cDNA or gDNA, and it came from T cells, B-cell-depleted T cells, or PBMCs.

Germline V CDR1 and CDR2: SGDLS, YYNGEE. The CDR3 spans 17 residues. V lost 4 bases, J lost 0 bases, and 14 bases lay in between. In the authors' methods: From reference gene primer amplification, estimates of nucleated cell counts were derived. Profiling relied on immunoSEQ multiplex PCR, and the TCRdb table lists in-frame clones only, not all of them. V and J calls and clone size are copied from that table; D and trimming were computed from the DNA. The sample holds approximately 300,000 clones, 80% to 90% seen once. The sequenced sample was peripheral blood. The chain has TRBV9 and TRBJ2-6; maybe TRBD1 (6 bases). The clonotype originates from a man aged 18 to 35 who had recovered from COVID-19. The CDR3 loop reads CASSQRWTDSGANVLTF. The CDR3 region has the DNA TGTGCCAGCAGCCAACGCTGGACAGACTCTGGGGCCAACGTCCTGACTTTC.